Listed below are T cell receptor beta chains from one sample, sequenced in a study of T cell repertoires in cytomegalovirus infection. These receptors lack a known antigen. TCRdb used MiXCR to reprocess the reads, holding one entry per CDR3 protein. The data hold some 700,000 distinct CDR3 sequences, with 33% observed a single time. The sample in question was cultured PBMCs, obtained from culture after CMV antigen stimulation. The receptor set was obtained from a human donor in good health (CMV status not recorded). Some clones in this sample may be carry-over from other donors' samples. Each CDR3 is given without its conserved first and last residue.

11 | TRBV6-1 | ASSEGQALEQY
11 | TRBV20-1 | SVSDRVQETQY
13 | TRBV11-1 | ASSFAGVNNSPLH
13 | TRBV9 | ASSVVMDSNTEAF
14 | TRBV4-1 | ASSPGDRAPPDTQY
15 | TRBV7-2 | ASSDTTSGYSTDTQY
10 | TRBV19 | ASSILTGELF
11 | TRBV4-3 | ASSQVGDGTQY
14 | TRBV7-2 | ASSPRTGLSNYGYT
14 | TRBV9 | ASSVAHSELQETQY
11 | TRBV10-3 | AISVGEADTQY
10 | TRBV7-9 | ASSFRDHGYT
13 | TRBV7-2 | ASSTPLAGLEEQY
16 | TRBV4-3 | ASSQGRQRGSHYNEQF
15 | TRBV7-2 | ASSSSRLAYSTDTQY
12 | TRBV20-1 | SARGDRANQPQH
13 | TRBV6-6 | ASSYGEGRTDTQY
9 | TRBV7-4 | ASSRTGREY
12 | TRBV7-2 | ASSLPYAEETQY
10 | TRBV7-2 | ASSQGVDTQY
13 | TRBV3-1 | ASSQGLARDNEQF
14 | TRBV5-6 | ASSLGLAGAQDTQY
12 | TRBV12-3/TRBV12-4 | ASSLMGAHTEAF
11 | TRBV7-6 | ASSLEVAGELF
14 | TRBV10-2 | ASSDSGKRPTGELF
13 | TRBV6-2/TRBV6-3 | ASSYGAGVVNEQF
16 | TRBV6-2/TRBV6-3 | ASSGPSGTTLAKNIQY
14 | TRBV20-1 | SARDGRGPGTDTQY
10 | TRBV10-3 | AIRPEGQGQF
11 | TRBV5-3 | ASSRFSNTEAF
13 | TRBV7-2 | ASSLERWSQETQY
14 | TRBV12-3/TRBV12-4 | ASSLSRQARNSPLH
14 | TRBV2 | ASPETGGREADTQY
12 | TRBV7-2 | ASSPWNLSDEQY
12 | TRBV7-3 | ASSLTQGAETQY
14 | TRBV7-6 | ASSGYRGQSGNTIY
11 | TRBV29-1 | SVAGVVDSEAF
14 | TRBV20-1 | SARVVGRVIDNEQF
11 | TRBV7-8 | ASSLGTAYGYT
12 | TRBV5-1 | ASSLEVGNYGYT
12 | TRBV19 | ANTCGTVQQPQH
13 | TRBV6-1 | ASSPEDSFNYGYT
15 | TRBV27 | ASSLSFRDFPYNEQF
11 | TRBV7-2 | ASSAQPPYEQY
15 | TRBV5-4 | ASSFPGLLYSADTQY
15 | TRBV6-1 | ASKAPSGFSGANVLT
15 | TRBV7-9 | ASSFWGNDRERDTQY
12 | TRBV12-3/TRBV12-4 | ASSAPDRIHGYT
15 | TRBV7-2 | ASSRRLAGGSSYEQY
13 | TRBV27 | ASSHKQGAWETQY
14 | TRBV7-9 | ASSLGWQGVNYEQY
13 | TRBV19 | ASCRGQAESYEQY
13 | TRBV4-1 | ASSRQGRGDTEAF
12 | TRBV4-1 | ASSQEVSGNTIY
12 | TRBV2 | ASDKTGSNQPQH
12 | TRBV28 | ASSPVGTYNEQF